The 7 T cell receptor beta chains listed next were all sequenced from one sample in a study of blood T cell repertoires in COVID-19. Using immunoSEQ multiplex PCR, the repertoire was profiled, and TCRdb retains in-frame clones only, with some absent. The repertoire includes about 220,000 clones, around 88% of them detected once, and 14% to 15% sits in the top ten. Specimen: PBMCs or T cells enriched from blood (not recorded which). These receptors all come from a woman aged 50 to 60 with acute COVID-19.

CDR3 sequence (DNA): TGTGCCAGCATGGGCCACACTGAAGCTTTCTTT. Translating gives CASMGHTEAFF. This chain joins TRBV2 and TRBJ1-1; no clear D. The CDR3 totals 11 residues. V was trimmed by 7 bases and J by 3 bases, leaving 6 bases between them. The V gene's germline CDR1 is SNHLY and CDR2 FYNNEI.

This chain links TRBV2 with TRBJ1-5; a weak D match, TRBD1 (5 bases). The V gene's germline CDR1 is SNHLY and CDR2 FYNNEI. This CDR3 comprises 14 residues. The V and J ends lost 6 bases and 3 bases respectively, with 12 bases between them. CDR3 protein: CASRPGLNNQPQHF. The DNA for the CDR3 is TGTGCCAGCAGACCGGGACTCAACAATCAGCCCCAGCATTTT.

The chain is built from TRBV27 and TRBJ2-1; D possibly corresponds to TRBD2 (5 bases). CDR3 length: 14 amino acids. Germline CDR1 and CDR2: MNHEY and SMNVEV (reference sequence). The germline V and J ends were trimmed by 6 bases and 9 bases, with 18 bases remaining between them. CDR3 sequence: CASSGLAFFGEQFF. DNA for the CDR3: TGTGCCAGCAGCGGGCTAGCCTTCTTCGGTGAGCAGTTCTTC.

The V gene is TRBV29-1, the J gene TRBJ2-1, with D possibly matching TRBD2 (5 bases). V gave up 6 bases and J gave up 1 base, with 19 bases separating them. The CDR3 length is 16 residues. Germline-derived CDR1 and CDR2 are SQVTM and ANQGSEA. The CDR3 region has the DNA TGCAGCGTGGGCCTTTCCGCTAGCCCGTCCTACAATGAGCAGTTCTTC. As protein: CSVGLSASPSYNEQFF.

The J gene is TRBJ1-5, the V gene TRBV7-9; the D is unclear. Trimming stripped 2 bases from V and 5 bases from J, with 4 bases between. The CDR3 totals 12 residues. Germline V gene lookup returns CDR1 SEHNR and CDR2 FQNEAQ (reference sequence). The CDR3 coding sequence is TGTGCCAGCAGCTTACGGGATCAGCCCCAGCATTTT. It is translated as CASSLRDQPQHF.

V is TRBV18 and J is TRBJ2-1, with D unclear. The CDR3 consists of 12 residues. Trimming pared 0 bases from V and 14 bases from J, leaving 11 bases between. CDR1 KGHSH and CDR2 LQKENI come from the germline V gene. DNA of the CDR3: TGTGCCAGCTCACCACCGTCCGCGCCGGAGTTCTTC. This codes for CASSPPSAPEFF. Complete variable domain (other parts from reference TRBV18 and TRBJ2-1): NAGVMQNPRHLVRRRGQEARLRCSPMKGHSHVYWYRQLPEEGLKFMVYLQKENIIDESGMPKERFSAEFPKEGPSILRIQQVVRGDSAAYFCASSPPSAPEFFGPGTRLTVL.

This clone was counted at least ten times. The DNA of the CDR3 is TGCGCCAGCAGCCAAGTACCACAGACCACTTTTCCTTTCTTT. Protein sequence: CASSQVPQTTFPFF. The chain employs TRBV4-1 and TRBJ1-1; D gene uncertain. V dropped 1 base and J dropped 12 bases, with 18 bases sitting between them. Per germline, CDR1 MGHRA and CDR2 YSYEKL. This CDR3 has 14 amino acids.